These T cell receptor beta chains were read from a single sample in a study of shared clonotypes between healthy human individuals. Produced via immunoSEQ multiplex PCR; TCRdb's table is partial and in-frame only. The sample comprises about 550,000 clones, over 95% of which are singletons, and roughly 0.1% rests with the top ten. The sequencing input was naive CD8+ T cells sorted from blood. Receptor source: a woman in her twenties or thirties in good health. CDR3s include the opening cysteine and the closing phenylalanine or tryptophan. The order of the fields is CDR3 protein, CDR3 DNA, clone size, D gene, J gene, V gene. The D gene is left open where the match is weak. Clone size is given for some rows only: seen once, a few or many times, or a class if the clone is expanded.

CASSRGDYEQYF,TGTGCCAGCAGCCGGGGCGACTACGAGCAGTACTTC,-,-,TRBJ2-7,TRBV7-8
CASSIQGAGEQYF,TGTGCCAGTAGTATACAGGGGGCTGGCGAGCAGTACTTC,-,TRBD1,TRBJ2-7,TRBV19
CASSLETGQNYNEQFF,TGTGCCAGCAGCTTAGAAACGGGACAGAACTACAATGAGCAGTTCTTC,once,TRBD1,TRBJ2-1,TRBV13
CASGGTGGFYEQYF,TGTGCCAGCGGAGGGACAGGGGGCTTCTACGAGCAGTACTTC,-,TRBD1,TRBJ2-7,TRBV27
CASSLGTGGSDTEAFF,TGTGCCAGCAGTTTAGGGACAGGGGGATCGGACACTGAAGCTTTCTTT,once,TRBD1,TRBJ1-1,TRBV27
CASSLMIAGTNYGYTF,TGTGCCAGCAGCTTGATGATCGCGGGGACTAACTATGGCTACACCTTC,-,-,TRBJ1-2,TRBV5-6
CASSTYRDRAYEQYF,TGTGCCAGCAGTACGTACCGGGACCGGGCCTACGAGCAGTACTTC,-,-,TRBJ2-7,TRBV28
CASSFDPGTSGTDTQYF,TGTGCCAGCAGCTTCGATCCCGGGACTAGCGGCACAGATACGCAGTATTTT,-,TRBD2,TRBJ2-3,TRBV13
CASSALSGRGAGELFF,TGTGCCAGCAGCGCCCTAAGCGGGAGGGGAGCCGGGGAGCTGTTTTTT,-,TRBD2,TRBJ2-2,TRBV9
CASSPGTRPLWDTQYF,TGTGCCAGCAGTCCCGGGACCCGGCCGTTGTGGGATACGCAGTATTTT,-,-,TRBJ2-3,TRBV27
CASSERTGGPYEQYF,TGTGCCAGCAGTGAAAGGACAGGGGGCCCTTACGAGCAGTACTTC,-,TRBD1,TRBJ2-7,TRBV2
CASSQDPAGGYEQYF,TGCGCCAGCAGCCAAGATCCCGCAGGGGGCTACGAGCAGTACTTC,-,TRBD1,TRBJ2-7,TRBV4-1
CASRRGVPSWNTIYF,TGTGCCAGCCGCAGGGGGGTCCCTAGCTGGAACACCATATATTTT,once,TRBD1,TRBJ1-3,TRBV28
CAGNVRGPSYEQYF,TGTGCCGGCAATGTCCGGGGCCCGTCCTACGAGCAGTACTTC,-,-,TRBJ2-7,TRBV2
CASSALGDTQYF,TGTGCCAGCAGCGCCCTTGGGGATACGCAGTATTTT,once,-,TRBJ2-3,TRBV9
CASRLQGTLYEQYF,TGTGCCAGCCGTCTGCAGGGGACACTGTACGAGCAGTACTTC,-,-,TRBJ2-7,TRBV5-5
CASSFSVYRDTQYF,TGTGCCAGTAGTTTTAGCGTCTATCGTGATACGCAGTATTTT,-,-,TRBJ2-3,TRBV19
CASSFSGREAFF,TGTGCCAGCAGTTTTAGCGGTAGAGAAGCTTTCTTT,-,-,TRBJ1-1,TRBV28
CASSVNLNYGYTF,TGTGCCAGCAGCGTCAACTTAAACTATGGCTACACCTTC,-,-,TRBJ1-2,TRBV9
CSGSGTANTEAFF,TGCAGCGGATCGGGGACAGCCAACACTGAAGCTTTCTTT,-,TRBD1,TRBJ1-1,TRBV29-1
CASSLAGVGETQYF,TGTGCCAGCAGCTTAGCAGGGGTAGGAGAGACCCAGTACTTC,-,-,TRBJ2-5,TRBV7-9
CASSMWGGSTDTQYF,TGTGCCAGTAGTATGTGGGGCGGGAGCACAGATACGCAGTATTTT,-,-,TRBJ2-3,TRBV19
CASSLEGNTEAFF,TGTGCCAGCAGTTTAGAGGGGAACACTGAAGCTTTCTTT,-,-,TRBJ1-1,TRBV28
CASSDLAPPFNNEQFF,TGTGCCAGCAGTGACCTGGCGCCACCCTTTAACAATGAGCAGTTCTTC,once,-,TRBJ2-1,TRBV6-4
CASSPDRAGTKNIQYF,TGTGCCAGCAGTCCGGACAGGGCGGGAACCAAAAACATTCAGTACTTC,-,TRBD1,TRBJ2-4,TRBV2
CASSELGTAKKGPNSQPQHF,TGCGCCAGCAGTGAATTGGGGACAGCCAAGAAAGGGCCCAATTCTCAGCCCCAGCATTTT,-,TRBD1,TRBJ1-5,TRBV10-2
CASSSGIPDTQYF,TGTGCCAGCAGTAGCGGGATACCCGATACGCAGTATTTT,-,TRBD2,TRBJ2-3,TRBV27
CASSPYLAPSSYNEQFF,TGTGCCAGCAGTCCCTATCTAGCGCCTAGCTCCTACAATGAGCAGTTCTTC,once,-,TRBJ2-1,TRBV28
CSARGGRAHF,TGCAGTGCTAGAGGCGGGAGGGCCCACTTC,-,TRBD2,TRBJ2-5,TRBV20-1
CASSLGAGEQYF,TGCGCCAGCAGCCTTGGGGCGGGCGAGCAGTACTTC,-,-,TRBJ2-7,TRBV5-1